Sequencing of this TCR beta chain was carried out in a study of blood T cell repertoires in COVID-19. Original handling: The authors estimated nucleated cell counts from reference gene primer amplification. Profiling relied on immunoSEQ multiplex PCR, and the TCRdb table lists in-frame clones only, not all of them. V and J calls plus clone size are reproduced from that table; the DNA served to infer D and trimming. The sample holds more than 250,000 clones; 86% are singletons and the top ten take roughly 10%. Participants came from some 23 US areas, aged about 18 to 100 years. Participant reports of clinical history set cohort assignment. The CDR3 runs to 13 residues. Trimming removed 5 bases at V and 1 base at J, with 8 bases between.

The chain couples TRBV12-3 or TRBV12-4 to TRBJ1-1; D gene ambiguous. Material: PBMCs or T cells enriched from blood (not recorded which). The receptor was derived from a woman under 30 who had recovered from COVID-19. The chain's CDR3 is CASSPQSNTEAFF. The CDR3, as DNA: TGTGCCAGCAGTCCTCAGTCGAACACTGAAGCTTTCTTT.